The 29 T cell receptor beta chains reported below all come from one sample, sequenced in a study of T cells in Graves' hyperthyroidism and ophthalmopathy. RNA transcripts were the template for amplifying TCR beta CDR3 regions. HTBI primers were used for first-round RT-PCR of the TCR CDR3. A single record per CDR3 protein comes from TCRdb applying MiXCR to the multiplex PCR reads. The sample lists 500,000 to 600,000 distinct CDR3 sequences, approximately 20% occurring once. The specimen was blood. These receptors came from a middle-aged man with Graves' ophthalmopathy.

The chain links TRBV5-1 to TRBJ2-4; D remains unclear. The ends were cut back, 0 bases at V and 5 bases at J, with 6 bases in the middle. The CDR3 extends over 13 amino acids. CDR1 and CDR2 (germline): SGHRS, YFSETQ. The CDR3: CASSLVTENIQYF. As DNA, the CDR3 is TGCGCCAGCAGCTTGGTAACGGAAAACATTCAGTACTTC.

The chain carries TRBV5-1 and TRBJ2-1; 7 nucleotides match TRBD2. This CDR3 spans 15 amino acids. From germline, CDR1 is SGHRS and CDR2 YFSETQ. Trimming at V came to 0 bases and at J to 10 bases, leaving 10 bases not matched to a gene. For the CDR3, the DNA is TGCGCCAGCAGCTTGGCCCCAGAGACTAGCAGCGAGCAGTTCTTC. Translating gives CASSLAPETSSEQFF.

The table lists this clonotype with many counts. The rearrangement links TRBV5-1 to TRBJ2-1; 8 bases match TRBD2. J was trimmed by 5 bases and V by 0 bases; bases with no gene match: 4. CDR1 SGHRS and CDR2 YFSETQ come from the germline V gene. The CDR3 covers 15 residues. CDR3 residues: CASSLDAGGHNEQFF. CDR3 DNA sequence: TGCGCCAGCAGCTTGGACGCGGGGGGACACAATGAGCAGTTCTTC.

This clonotype was detected ten times or more. The junction does not match germline at one end; this may be a read error. CDR3 sequence reads: CASSTSLGNQETQYF. For the CDR3, the DNA is TGTGCTAGCAGCACCTCACTAGGGAACCAAGAGACCCAGTACTTC. The chain combines TRBV7-7 with TRBJ2-5; D may be TRBD2 (5 bases). This CDR3 region has 15 residues. Germline assignment: CDR1 SSHAT and CDR2 FNYEAQ (reference sequence). Together with reference TRBV7-7 and TRBJ2-5, the CDR3 gives the full variable domain: GAGVSQSPRYKVTKRGQDVTLRCDPISSHATLYWYQQALGQGPEFLTYFNYEAQPDKSGLPSDRFSAERPEGSISTLTIQRTEQRDSAMYRCASSTSLGNQETQYFGPGTRLLVL.

There are a few counts of this clonotype. V usage is TRBV7-9 and J usage is TRBJ2-7, with TRBD2 matching 8 bases. From germline, CDR1 is SEHNR and CDR2 FQNEAQ (reference sequence). V was pared by 5 bases and J by 5 bases, with 11 bases of the junction left unmatched. The CDR3 has 15 amino acids. The CDR3: CASSGGGLGFHEQYF. The CDR3 DNA is TGTGCCAGCAGCGGCGGGGGACTAGGGTTTCACGAGCAGTACTTC.

This clonotype was found a few times. The chain carries TRBV12-3 or TRBV12-4 and TRBJ1-2; 7 bases line up with TRBD1. Trimming at V came to 3 bases and at J to 8 bases, leaving 6 bases not matched to a gene. The CDR3 contains 13 residues. The DNA of the CDR3 is TGTGCCAGCAGTTTGGGGACAGCCGAGGGCTACACCTTC. Protein sequence: CASSLGTAEGYTF.

The rearrangement links TRBV19 to TRBJ2-2; D might be TRBD1 (6 bases). CDR1 and CDR2 from the germline V gene are LNHDA and SQIVND (reference sequence). The CDR3 sequence is 14 residues long. Trimming stripped 5 bases from V and 6 bases from J, with 13 bases between. The CDR3 DNA follows: TGTGCCAGTAGTGCCTTACAGGGTCCCGGGGAGCTGTTTTTT. Translated: CASSALQGPGELFF.

The V call is TRBV19, the J call TRBJ1-5; 12 bases are a match to TRBD1. There are 13 residues in the CDR3. V shed 11 bases and J 7 bases; nucleotides not matched to a gene: 6. From germline, CDR1 is LNHDA and CDR2 SQIVND (reference sequence). The CDR3 bases are TGTGCCGCCACCGGGACAGGGGGCCAGCCCCAGCATTTT. Residues: CAATGTGGQPQHF. The variable domain in full, completed from reference TRBV19 and TRBJ1-5, reads DGGITQSPKYLFRKEGQNVTLSCEQNLNHDAMYWYRQDPGQGLRLIYYSQIVNDFQKGDIAEGYSVSREKKESFPLTVTSAQKNPTAFYLCAATGTGGQPQHFGDGTRLSIL.

As to this clonotype: A much larger clone sits a single nucleotide away, making a read error possible. This CDR3 reads CASSLGPLVATNEKLFF. The CDR3 DNA reads as TGCGCCAGCAGCCTCGGCCCCTTAGTTGCAACTAATGAAAAACTGTTTTTT. This chain joins TRBV4-1 and TRBJ1-4; the D is unclear. The CDR3 has 17 residues. The germline CDR1 and CDR2 sequences are MGHRA and YSYEKL. Trimming took off 4 bases at V and 0 bases at J, with 15 bases between the two ends.

V and J are TRBV3-1 and TRBJ1-4, with D perhaps TRBD1 (5 bases). Between the trimmed V and J ends, which lost 4 bases and 5 bases, there was a span of 14 bases. Germline CDR1 and CDR2: LGHDT and YNNKEL (reference sequence). The CDR3 is 15 residues long. CDR3 protein: CASSRDGAGNEKLFF. CDR3 nucleotides: TGTGCCAGCAGCCGAGACGGGGCAGGGAATGAAAAACTGTTTTTT. The whole variable domain, remainder taken from reference TRBV3-1 and TRBJ1-4, is DTAVSQTPKYLVTQMGNDKSIKCEQNLGHDTMYWYKQDSKKFLKIMFSYNNKELIINETVPNRFSPKSPDKAHLNLHINSLELGDSAVYFCASSRDGAGNEKLFFGSGTQLSVL.

This clonotype turned up a few times. CDR3 protein: CASSFLGLAGEIDEQYF. The CDR3 DNA is TGCGCCAGCAGCTTCTTAGGACTAGCGGGAGAGATCGACGAGCAGTACTTC. The gene calls are TRBV5-1 and TRBJ2-7; the match to TRBD2 covers 13 bases. V lost 2 bases and J lost 5; bases outside the gene matches: 10. Germline V CDR1 and CDR2: SGHRS, YFSETQ. This CDR3 comprises 17 residues.

This clonotype was counted a few times. At one end the junction does not follow the germline gene, possibly because of a read error. This rearrangement joins TRBV3-1 to TRBJ1-1, with a weak D call TRBD1 (6 bases). Per germline, CDR1 LGHDT and CDR2 YNNKEL (reference sequence). The CDR3 consists of 15 residues. The CDR3 DNA reads TGTGCCAGCAGCCAATATACAGGACAGAACGCTGAAGCTTTCTTT. The encoded protein is CASSQYTGQNAEAFF.

The chain combines TRBV6-2 or TRBV6-3 with TRBJ2-6, with D possibly being TRBD1 or TRBD2 (6 bases each). The germline gives CDR1 MNHEY, CDR2 SVGEGT. The CDR3 is made up of 20 amino acids. V was shortened by 2 bases and J by 0 bases, with 20 bases between the two germline ends. The DNA of the CDR3 is TGTGCCAGCAGTTACCGCCGGGGGCAGGGTGAAGTCTCTGGGGCCAACGTCCTGACTTTC. It is translated as CASSYRRGQGEVSGANVLTF.

This clonotype has a handful of counts. The chain uses TRBV30 and TRBJ1-2; TRBD1 might be the D (5 bases). V dropped 2 bases and J dropped 2 bases, with 9 bases sitting between them. This CDR3 has 13 residues. In germline, CDR1 is GTSNPN, CDR2 SVGIG (reference sequence). The CDR3: CAWSTQGNYGYTF. The DNA of the CDR3 is TGTGCCTGGAGTACGCAGGGAAACTATGGCTACACCTTC. Using reference TRBV30 and TRBJ1-2 for the parts outside the CDR3, the full variable domain is SQTIHQWPATLVQPVGSPLSLECTVEGTSNPNLYWYRQAAGRGLQLLFYSVGIGQISSEVPQNLSASRPQDRQFILSSKKLLLSDSGFYLCAWSTQGNYGYTFGSGTRLTVV.

The chain carries TRBV19 and TRBJ1-5; D is undetermined. The V end lost 5 bases, the J end lost 2 bases, and 16 bases lay between the germline ends. The CDR3 is made up of 16 amino acids. CDR1 and CDR2 from the germline V gene are LNHDA and SQIVND (reference sequence). CDR3 in amino acids: CASSASLGKGNQPQHF. In DNA form, the CDR3 reads TGTGCCAGTAGTGCTTCACTGGGGAAGGGCAATCAGCCCCAGCATTTT.

This clonotype has a count of ten or more. The chain links TRBV7-9 to TRBJ1-2, with a tentative D call TRBD1 (6 bases). V lost 1 base, J lost 3 bases, and 12 bases lay in between. The CDR3 has 15 amino acids. Germline CDR1 SEHNR, CDR2 FQNEAQ (reference sequence). The CDR3 loop is CASSLVTQGHYGYTF. CDR3 in DNA: TGTGCCAGCAGCTTAGTTACGCAGGGGCACTATGGCTACACCTTC. The full variable domain, completed using reference TRBV7-9 and TRBJ1-2, is DTGVSQNPRHKITKRGQNVTFRCDPISEHNRLYWYRQTLGQGPEFLTYFQNEAQLEKSRLLSDRFSAERPKGSFSTLEIQRTEQGDSAMYLCASSLVTQGHYGYTFGSGTRLTVV.

In its sample, this clonotype was seen many times. CDR3 DNA sequence: TGTGCCAGCAGCTTTCCGGACGGCTATGGCTACACCTTC. Residues: CASSFPDGYGYTF. The V and J genes are TRBV7-3 and TRBJ1-2; D is uncertain. The CDR3 length is 13 residues. Between the trimmed V and J ends, which lost 3 bases and 4 bases, there was a span of 9 bases. CDR1 SGHTA and CDR2 FQGTGA come from the germline V gene.

The rearrangement links TRBV6-1 to TRBJ2-7; weak D call: TRBD1 (5 bases). V dropped 6 bases and J dropped 3 bases, with 12 bases sitting between them. CDR1 is MNHNS, CDR2 SASEGT, per germline. This CDR3 is built from 13 residues. CDR3 DNA sequence: TGTGCCAGCAGACAGACAGAAAACTACGAGCAGTACTTC. Translation: CASRQTENYEQYF.

This chain uses TRBV28 with TRBJ2-7; possible D gene TRBD1, 6 bases. CDR3 length equals 12 residues. Germline CDR1 and CDR2: MDHEN and SYDVKM. Trimming took off 5 bases at V and 6 bases at J, with 11 bases between the two ends. The CDR3 sequence is CASSIPGVEQYF. The CDR3 DNA reads TGTGCCAGCAGTATTCCAGGGGTCGAGCAGTACTTC.

The sample holds a few counts of this clonotype. The chain is built from TRBV7-2 and TRBJ2-1, with 7 bases fitting TRBD2. The CDR3 covers 15 residues. The junction had 4 bases not matched to a gene; V was cut back by 0 bases and J by 5 bases. CDR1 is SGHTA and CDR2 is FQGNSA in the germline V gene. CDR3 bases: TGTGCCAGCAGCTTAGCGGGAGCGGGGCACAATGAGCAGTTCTTC. As protein: CASSLAGAGHNEQFF.

The V and J genes are TRBV20-1 and TRBJ2-7, with D hard to call. V shed 0 bases and J shed 3 bases, with 9 bases lying between them. The length of the CDR3 is 13 residues. CDR1 and CDR2 from the germline V gene are DFQATT and SNEGSKA (reference sequence). The CDR3 DNA follows: TGCAGTGCTAGAGATCGGCAGCTCTACGAGCAGTACTTC. Residues: CSARDRQLYEQYF.

In this sample, this clonotype turned up many times. The genes are TRBV27 and TRBJ2-1; 9 bases are a match to TRBD2. The V and J ends lost 6 bases and 2 bases, in that order; junction bases with no gene match: 5. CDR1 is MNHEY and CDR2 is SMNVEV in the germline V gene (reference sequence). CDR3 size: 15 residues. The DNA for the CDR3 is TGTGCCAGCAGCCCGCGGGGGGGCCCCTACAATGAGCAGTTCTTC. It translates to CASSPRGGPYNEQFF.

There are many counts of this clonotype. The chain has TRBV6-6 and TRBJ2-3; D perhaps matches TRBD2 (6 bases). Deletions cut 2 bases from V and 0 bases from J, with 12 bases between. Germline-derived CDR1 and CDR2 are MNHNY and SVGAGI (reference sequence). This CDR3 region has 16 residues. CDR3 amino acids: CASSYAGSSSTDTQYF. In DNA, the CDR3 is TGTGCCAGCAGTTACGCGGGATCTAGCAGCACAGATACGCAGTATTTT.

The table lists this clonotype with a few counts. The chain recombines TRBV5-1 with TRBJ1-2; 7 bases agree with TRBD1. The trim removed 0 bases at V and 8 bases at J, leaving 10 bases unmatched. Germline V gene data show CDR1 as SGHRS and CDR2 as YFSETQ. The CDR3 spans 15 residues. In nucleotides, the CDR3 is TGCGCCAGCAGCTTGGACCAGGGGGGAAGATACGGCTACACCTTC. Protein sequence: CASSLDQGGRYGYTF.

This clonotype was recorded at least ten times. This chain links TRBV6-1 with TRBJ1-1; D is ambiguous. Trimming removed 7 bases at V and 4 bases at J, with 13 bases between. The CDR3 consists of 13 residues. Germline V gene lookup returns CDR1 MNHNS and CDR2 SASEGT. The CDR3 region has the DNA TGTGCCAGCAATAGGCGGCGGTTCACTGAAGCTTTCTTT. This encodes CASNRRRFTEAFF.

The chain recombines TRBV5-1 with TRBJ2-2, with a possible D match to TRBD1 (5 bases). The CDR3 runs 15 residues. Germline values: CDR1 SGHRS, CDR2 YFSETQ. Trimming took off 1 base at V and 4 bases at J, with 11 bases between the two ends. CDR3 loop: CASSLFPGPTGELFF. The CDR3 DNA sequence: TGCGCCAGCAGCTTGTTCCCAGGGCCCACCGGGGAGCTGTTTTTT.

The chain is built from TRBV5-5 and TRBJ1-5; perhaps TRBD1 as D (5 bases). The V end was cut by 4 bases, the J end by 6 bases, with 17 bases between. In germline, CDR1 is SGHKS, CDR2 YYEKEE (reference sequence). This CDR3 spans 15 amino acids. The CDR3, as DNA: TGTGCCAGCAGCCTAGGGGCAGGGCCCGGTCAGCCCCAGCATTTT. It is translated as CASSLGAGPGQPQHF.

This clonotype was recorded many times. This chain connects TRBV27 to TRBJ2-5; 7 bases align to TRBD1. The CDR3 loop spans 14 amino acids. J lost 1 base, V lost 4 bases, and 3 bases had no gene match. Germline CDR1 MNHEY, CDR2 SMNVEV (reference sequence). For the CDR3, the DNA is TGTGCCAGCAGTTCGGGACAGCTCCAAGAGACCCAGTACTTC. It encodes CASSSGQLQETQYF.

This clonotype was detected only once. V gene TRBV15 combines with J gene TRBJ1-6; no reliable D call. Germline CDR1 is LNHNV and CDR2 is YYDKDF (reference sequence). The CDR3 is 17 amino acids. V lost 0 bases and J lost 3, with 12 bases in between. The CDR3 nucleotides read TGTGCCACCAGCAGAGAGAGGAACCGGCTCTATAATTCACCCCTCCACTTT. Translation gives CATSRERNRLYNSPLHF. The variable domain in full, completed from reference TRBV15 and TRBJ1-6, reads DAMVIQNPRYQVTQFGKPVTLSCSQTLNHNVMYWYQQKSSQAPKLLFHYYDKDFNNEADTPDNFQSRRPNTSFCFLDIRSPGLGDTAMYLCATSRERNRLYNSPLHFGNGTRLTVT.